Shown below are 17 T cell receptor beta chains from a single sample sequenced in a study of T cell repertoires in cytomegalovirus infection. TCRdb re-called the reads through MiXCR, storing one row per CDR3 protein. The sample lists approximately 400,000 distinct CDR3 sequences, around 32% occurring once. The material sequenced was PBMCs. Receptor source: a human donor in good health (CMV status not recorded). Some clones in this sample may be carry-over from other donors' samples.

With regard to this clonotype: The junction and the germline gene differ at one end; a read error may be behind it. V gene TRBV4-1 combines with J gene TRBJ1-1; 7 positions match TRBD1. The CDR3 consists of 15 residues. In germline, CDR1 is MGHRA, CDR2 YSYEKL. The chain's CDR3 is CASSQDPGQSTAAFF. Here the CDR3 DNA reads TGCGCCAGCAGCCAAGATCCGGGACAGAGCACTGCAGCTTTCTTT.

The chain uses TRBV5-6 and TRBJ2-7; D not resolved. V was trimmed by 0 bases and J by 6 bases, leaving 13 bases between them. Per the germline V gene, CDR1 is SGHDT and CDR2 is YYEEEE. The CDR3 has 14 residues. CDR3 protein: CASSLGLFGIEQYF. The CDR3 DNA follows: TGTGCCAGCAGCTTGGGGTTGTTTGGGATCGAGCAGTACTTC.

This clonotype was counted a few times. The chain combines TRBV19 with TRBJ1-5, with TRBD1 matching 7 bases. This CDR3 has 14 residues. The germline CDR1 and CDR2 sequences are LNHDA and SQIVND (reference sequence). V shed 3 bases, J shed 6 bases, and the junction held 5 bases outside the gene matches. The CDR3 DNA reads TGTGCCAGTAGTATTCCGGGACAGTTTCAGCCCCAGCATTTT. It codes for CASSIPGQFQPQHF.

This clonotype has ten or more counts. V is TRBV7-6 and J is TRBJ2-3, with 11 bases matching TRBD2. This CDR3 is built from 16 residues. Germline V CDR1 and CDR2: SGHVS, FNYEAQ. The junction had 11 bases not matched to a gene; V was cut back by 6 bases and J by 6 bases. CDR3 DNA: TGTGCCAGCAGATCCACTAGCGGGGGACCTGGGGATACGCAGTATTTT. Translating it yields CASRSTSGGPGDTQYF.

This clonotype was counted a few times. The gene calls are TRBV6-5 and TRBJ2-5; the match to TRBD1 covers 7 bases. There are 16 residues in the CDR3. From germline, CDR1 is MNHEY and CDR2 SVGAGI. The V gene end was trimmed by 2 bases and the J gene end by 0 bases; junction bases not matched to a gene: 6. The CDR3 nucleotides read TGTGCCAGCAGTTACGGGACAGTACCCAACCAAGAGACCCAGTACTTC. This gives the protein CASSYGTVPNQETQYF.

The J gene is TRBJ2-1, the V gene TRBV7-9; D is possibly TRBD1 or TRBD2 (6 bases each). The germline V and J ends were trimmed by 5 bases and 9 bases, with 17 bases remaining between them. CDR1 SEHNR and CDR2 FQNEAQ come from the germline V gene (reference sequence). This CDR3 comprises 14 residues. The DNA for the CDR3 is TGTGCCAGCAGCCCGGGAAACAGGGAGGTTGAGCAGTTCTTC. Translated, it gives CASSPGNREVEQFF.

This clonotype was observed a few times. The chain's CDR3 is CASSPDRQSLTYKETQYF. The DNA for the CDR3 is TGTGCCAGCAGTCCCGATAGACAGAGCCTTACATACAAAGAGACCCAGTACTTC. The chain couples TRBV27 to TRBJ2-5; D is perhaps TRBD1 (5 bases). Trimming took off 5 bases at V and 3 bases at J, with 25 bases between the two ends. From germline, CDR1 is MNHEY and CDR2 SMNVEV (reference sequence). This CDR3 is built from 18 residues.

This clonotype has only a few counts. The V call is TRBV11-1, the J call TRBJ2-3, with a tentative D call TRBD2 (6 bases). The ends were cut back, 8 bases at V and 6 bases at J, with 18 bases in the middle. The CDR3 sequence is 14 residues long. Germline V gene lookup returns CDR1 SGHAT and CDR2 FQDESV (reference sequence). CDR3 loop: CASASSAETDTQYF. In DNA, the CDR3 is TGTGCCAGCGCCTCTAGCGCAGAGACGGATACGCAGTATTTT.

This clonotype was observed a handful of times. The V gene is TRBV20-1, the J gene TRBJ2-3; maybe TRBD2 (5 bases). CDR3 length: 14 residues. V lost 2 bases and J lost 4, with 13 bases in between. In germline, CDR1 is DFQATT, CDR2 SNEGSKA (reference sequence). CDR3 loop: CSARLPAGADTQYF. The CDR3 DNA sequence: TGCAGTGCTAGACTCCCTGCCGGGGCAGATACGCAGTATTTT.

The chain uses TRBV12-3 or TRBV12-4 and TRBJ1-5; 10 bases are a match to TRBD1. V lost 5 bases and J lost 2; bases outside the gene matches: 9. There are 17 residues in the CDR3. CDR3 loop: CASSVGTGASGNQPQHF. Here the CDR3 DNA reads TGTGCCAGCAGTGTTGGGACAGGGGCGTCAGGCAATCAGCCCCAGCATTTT.

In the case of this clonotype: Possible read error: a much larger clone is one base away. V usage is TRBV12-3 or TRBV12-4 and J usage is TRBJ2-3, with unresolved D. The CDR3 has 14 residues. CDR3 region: CASSSTPTTETQYF. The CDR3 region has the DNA TGTGCCAGCAGCTCTACTCCTACCACAGAGACGCAGTATTTT.

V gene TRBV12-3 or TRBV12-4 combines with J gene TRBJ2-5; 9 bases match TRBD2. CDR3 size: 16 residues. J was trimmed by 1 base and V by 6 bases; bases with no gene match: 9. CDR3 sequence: CASSAGGLYLQETQYF. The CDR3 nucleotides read TGTGCCAGCAGCGCGGGGGGGTTATACCTCCAAGAGACCCAGTACTTC.

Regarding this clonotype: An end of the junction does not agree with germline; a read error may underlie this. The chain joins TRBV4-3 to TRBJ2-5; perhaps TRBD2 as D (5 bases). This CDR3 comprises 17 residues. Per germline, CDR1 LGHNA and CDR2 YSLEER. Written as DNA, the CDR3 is TGCGCCAGCAGTCAAGAGGCAGGCCTGAGGGTAGGGGAGACCCAGTACTTC. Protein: CASSQEAGLRVGETQYF.

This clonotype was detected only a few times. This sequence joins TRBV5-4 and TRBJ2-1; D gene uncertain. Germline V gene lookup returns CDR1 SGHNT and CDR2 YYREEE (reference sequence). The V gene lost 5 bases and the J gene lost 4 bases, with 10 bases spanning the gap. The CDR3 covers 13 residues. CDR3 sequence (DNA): TGTGCCAGCAGAGAAGCATCTTACAATGAGCAGTTCTTC. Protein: CASREASYNEQFF.

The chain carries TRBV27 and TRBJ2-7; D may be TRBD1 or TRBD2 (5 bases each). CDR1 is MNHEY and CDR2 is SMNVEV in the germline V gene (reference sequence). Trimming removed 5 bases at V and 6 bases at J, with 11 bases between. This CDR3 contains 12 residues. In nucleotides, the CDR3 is TGTGCCAGCAGTACCTCCGGGACCGAGCAGTACTTC. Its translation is CASSTSGTEQYF.

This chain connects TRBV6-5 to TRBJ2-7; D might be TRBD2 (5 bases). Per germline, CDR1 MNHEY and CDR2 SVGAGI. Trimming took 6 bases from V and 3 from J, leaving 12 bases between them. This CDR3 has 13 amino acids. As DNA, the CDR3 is TGTGCCAGCAGCCGTGGACTCTACTACGAGCAGTACTTC. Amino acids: CASSRGLYYEQYF.

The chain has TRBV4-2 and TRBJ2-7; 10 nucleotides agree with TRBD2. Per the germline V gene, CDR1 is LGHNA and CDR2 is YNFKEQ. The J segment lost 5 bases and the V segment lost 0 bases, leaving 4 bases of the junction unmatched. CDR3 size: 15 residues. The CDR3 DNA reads TGTGCCAGCAGCCAAGACAAACTAGCGGGGAACGAGCAGTACTTC. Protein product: CASSQDKLAGNEQYF.